This is a list of T cell receptor beta chains from one sample in a study of blood T cell repertoires in COVID-19. The repertoire was sequenced with immunoSEQ multiplex PCR; TCRdb's copy has only in-frame clones and lacks some. The table lists 100,000 to 150,000 clones, around 86% of them singletons. The sample consisted of peripheral blood. Source of these receptors: a man aged 55-75 years with acute or convalescent COVID-19. Each CDR3 is given with its conserved first and last residue. Part of the rows lack a size; the others show once, few, many or a class for expanded clones.

j_call v_call clone_size cdr3_aa
TRBJ2-7 TRBV5-6 NA CASSLDRVSYEQYF
TRBJ2-1 TRBV19 NA CASSIDGGSYNEQFF
TRBJ2-1 TRBV28 few CASSLGLRGGTLRNEQFF
TRBJ1-6 TRBV6-1 NA CASSEALFNQPLHF
TRBJ1-4 TRBV5-6 NA CASSLAGTGCEKLFF
TRBJ1-3 TRBV3-1/TRBV3-2 NA CASRGASGNTIYF
TRBJ2-6 TRBV19 NA CASGGTGTGANVLTF
TRBJ1-1 TRBV11-2 NA CASSFRRVNTEAFF
TRBJ1-6 TRBV30 NA CAWSVRGGRGGRWTSSYNSPLHF
TRBJ2-7 TRBV4-1 few CASSQVCRGCTF
TRBJ1-1 TRBV7-9 NA CASSPSAGNTEAFF
TRBJ2-3 TRBV7-9 NA CASSPWTSGSTDTQYF
TRBJ2-1 TRBV7-9 NA CASSFADTGTSTVF
TRBJ2-7 TRBV5-4 NA CASSLAPGSYEQYF
TRBJ2-1 TRBV5-1 NA CASLVTAGAPNEQFF
TRBJ2-7 TRBV29-1 NA CSAAQGASYEQYF
TRBJ1-2 TRBV7-8 once CASSLVEGSYGYTF
TRBJ2-3 TRBV5-1 NA CASSLTLGGVTTDTQYF
TRBJ2-3 TRBV5-1 NA CASSDGPDTQYF
TRBJ1-5 TRBV10-3 NA CAISASGGDQPQHF
TRBJ1-4 TRBV15 NA CATSREIERVDEKLFF
TRBJ2-7 TRBV3-1/TRBV3-2 few CASSPTSMQRSSYEQYF
TRBJ1-1 TRBV4-1 NA CASSRTGTGNTEAFF
TRBJ2-1 TRBV7-6 NA CASSVTSGRSYNEQFF
TRBJ2-2 TRBV11-2 NA CASSYGLAGYTGELFF
TRBJ2-1 TRBV19 NA CASSIVANEQFF
TRBJ2-2 TRBV3-1/TRBV3-2 NA CASSLRQGAGTGELFF
TRBJ2-1 TRBV4-1 NA CASSPYTRGEQFF
TRBJ2-7 TRBV18 NA CASSNSPGQNYEQYF
TRBJ2-7 TRBV28 few CASSLYRGQVYEQYF
TRBJ1-3 TRBV1 NA CTSSQESGQGVESSGNTIYF
TRBJ2-1 TRBV3-1/TRBV3-2 once CASSRRGGYNEQFF
TRBJ2-2 TRBV6-5 NA CASSYHTGQGVGELFF
TRBJ2-5 TRBV13 NA CASSSGSETQYF
TRBJ1-1 TRBV2 many CARSTDTNTEAFF
TRBJ2-1 TRBV19 NA CASTGGNEQFF
TRBJ2-7 TRBV11-3 NA CASSVRTGDEQYF
TRBJ2-3 TRBV28 NA CASRSSGSPDTQYF
TRBJ2-7 TRBV29-1 NA CSFRDYDVEQYF
TRBJ2-1 TRBV4-2 NA CASSQAYEQFF
TRBJ2-3 TRBV4-2 NA CASSYLGGTDTDTQYF
TRBJ2-7 TRBV19 NA CASSRRTTYEQYF
TRBJ2-1 TRBV6-2/TRBV6-3 NA CASSGTSGSGRSNEQFF
TRBJ2-7 TRBV7-8 NA CASSLPQGTGGYEQYF
TRBJ2-7 TRBV5-1 once CASSLGTGVFNEQYF
TRBJ1-6 TRBV2 NA CASRPGQGNSPLHF
TRBJ2-7 TRBV7-9 NA CASSLAISSYEQYF
TRBJ1-1 TRBV3-1/TRBV3-2 NA CASSLSGNTEAFF
TRBJ2-5 TRBV18 NA CASSPPSPSKETQYF
TRBJ1-1 TRBV5-1 NA CASSWSRVTEAFF
TRBJ2-7 TRBV18 NA CASSRGLAGEYEQYF
TRBJ1-2 TRBV30 NA CAWSHGQSAWDGYTF